This TCR beta chain is from a study of monozygotic twins with inflammatory bowel disease. UMIs were attached via template switching, each with a 6-nucleotide sample barcode. TCRdb re-called the 5' RACE reads; every CDR3 protein appears as one record, without DNA. The listing contains around 220,000 distinct CDR3 sequences. Regarding this clonotype: Its matching antigen is unknown.

CDR1 and CDR2 from the germline V gene are KGHSH and LQKENI. The CDR3 extends over 16 amino acids. Findings and limits, study-wide: Results did not support any single strong IBD-associated signal or clonotype.

The rearrangement joins TRBV18 to TRBJ2-2; TCRdb's D call, TRBD2, is unchecked because there is no DNA. The sequencing input was blood. This receptor was identified in a human donor with ulcerative colitis or Crohn's disease, or a healthy co-twin of an affected twin (not recorded which). CDR3 in amino acids: CASSDMTSLNTGELFF.